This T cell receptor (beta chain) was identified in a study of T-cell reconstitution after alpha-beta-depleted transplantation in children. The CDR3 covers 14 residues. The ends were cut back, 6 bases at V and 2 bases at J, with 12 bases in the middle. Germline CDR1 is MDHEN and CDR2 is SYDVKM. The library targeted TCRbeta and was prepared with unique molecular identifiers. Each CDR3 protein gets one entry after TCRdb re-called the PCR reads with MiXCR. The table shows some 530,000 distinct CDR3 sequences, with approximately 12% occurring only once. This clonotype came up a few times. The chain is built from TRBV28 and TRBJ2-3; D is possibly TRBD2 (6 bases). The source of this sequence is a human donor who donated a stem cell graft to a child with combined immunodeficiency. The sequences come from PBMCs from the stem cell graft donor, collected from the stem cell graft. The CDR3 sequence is CASREGGDTDTQYF. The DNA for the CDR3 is TGTGCCAGCAGGGAGGGCGGGGACACAGATACGCAGTATTTT.